Listed here is a single TCR beta chain. Its antigen is not known. The read falls 3 residues short of the CDR3 end, and the missing part is taken from the germline J gene. J lost 4 bases, V lost 1 base, and 2 bases had no gene match. Germline assignment: CDR1 SNHLY and CDR2 FYNNEI. The CDR3 is made up of 14 amino acids. The data were obtained in a study of T cells in women clearing cervical HPV infection. Genomic DNA, averaging roughly 1,200 ng per sample, yielded TCR beta CDR3 via immunoSEQ. Sequencing was performed with immunoSEQ multiplex PCR; in TCRdb, only in-frame clones are kept and a portion is missing. The repertoire table contains about 31,000 clones. Dot-blot hybridization genotyped cervical HPV amplified with MY09/MY11 PCR. Study-wide points: Combining TCR richness with V gene abundances gave roughly 0.84 AUC.

The rearrangement uses TRBV2 and TRBJ1-2; 8 bases are a match to TRBD1. The source of this sequence is a woman between 18 and 75 years old with a cervical HPV16 infection that either progressed to CIN3+ or cleared (not recorded which). Sequencing used blood buffy coat. The CDR3 DNA, read in part, is TGTGCCAGCAGTGAAGAAACAGGGGGCTATGGC. This gives the protein CASSEETGGYG. The complete CDR3 protein is CASSEETGGYGYTF.